This entry concerns a single T cell receptor (beta chain). The entry originates in a study of blood T cell repertoires in COVID-19. Overall study: From the United States, Italy and Spain came samples of acute and convalescent COVID-19. PBMCs, B-cell-depleted T cells, or T cells were the source of the cDNA or gDNA that made up the material.

Original processing notes: From reference gene primer amplification, estimates of nucleated cell counts were derived. Assay used: immunoSEQ multiplex PCR; TCRdb lists only in-frame clones, some missing. For V, J and clone size, that table is used; D and trimming come from the DNA. The sample carries 55,000 to 85,000 clones, roughly 86% recorded once. This CDR3 has 14 amino acids. The germline CDR1 and CDR2 sequences are KGHDR and SFDVKD. The ends lost 9 bases at V and 5 bases at J; junction bases unmatched: 9. The chain uses TRBV24-1 and TRBJ2-1; TRBD1 agrees at 7 bases. The TCR sequence derives from a woman aged 70-85 years with acute or convalescent COVID-19. The sample taken for sequencing was peripheral blood. The CDR3 loop is CATSRGQPDNEQFF. The CDR3 region has the DNA TGTGCCACCTCGAGGGGACAGCCCGACAATGAGCAGTTCTTC.